The rows below give T cell receptor beta chains drawn from one sample of a study of blood T cells in healthy people across ages. TCRdb itself ran the 5' RACE reads through MiXCR, one entry per CDR3 protein. The sample holds more than 1.4 million distinct CDR3 sequences, about 40% seen once. Material: blood. These receptors were obtained from a young woman in good health. Both conserved end residues are part of each CDR3. D genes are given only for firm matches. Clone size appears in some rows only: once, few, many, or a class for an expanded clone.

d_gene: TRBD2; abundance: few; v_gene: TRBV3-1; j_gene: TRBJ2-7; CDR3aa: CASSAGGSSFEQYF; CDR3nt: TGTGCCAGCAGTGCGGGAGGATCATCCTTCGAGCAGTACTTC
d_gene: TRBD1; abundance: few; v_gene: TRBV2; j_gene: TRBJ2-7; CDR3aa: CASSKTGSSYEQYF; CDR3nt: TGTGCCAGCAGTAAGACAGGGAGCTCCTACGAGCAGTACTTC
d_gene: TRBD1; abundance: .; v_gene: TRBV6-2/TRBV6-3; j_gene: TRBJ2-6; CDR3aa: CASSTLPGQGAGSGVNVLTF; CDR3nt: TGTGCCAGCAGTACACTTCCGGGACAGGGGGCCGGATCTGGGGTCAACGTCCTGACTTTC
d_gene: TRBD2; abundance: .; v_gene: TRBV6-2/TRBV6-3; j_gene: TRBJ2-1; CDR3aa: CASSLSSTSGGAREQFF; CDR3nt: TGTGCCAGCAGTTTATCCTCGACTAGCGGGGGGGCCCGCGAGCAGTTCTTC
d_gene: TRBD1; abundance: few; v_gene: TRBV29-1; j_gene: TRBJ1-2; CDR3aa: CSVLDRGRTYGYTF; CDR3nt: TGCAGCGTGCTCGACAGGGGCCGGACCTATGGCTACACCTTC
d_gene: TRBD2; abundance: .; v_gene: TRBV4-2; j_gene: TRBJ2-5; CDR3aa: CASSPQDGASGGPGQETQYF; CDR3nt: TGTGCCAGCAGCCCGCAAGACGGAGCTAGCGGGGGGCCAGGGCAAGAGACCCAGTACTTC
d_gene: TRBD1; abundance: .; v_gene: TRBV6-1; j_gene: TRBJ1-6; CDR3aa: CASSPGTGWSYNSPLHF; CDR3nt: TGTGCCAGCAGTCCCGGGACAGGGTGGTCCTATAATTCACCCCTCCACTTT
d_gene: TRBD2; abundance: many; v_gene: TRBV20-1; j_gene: TRBJ2-1; CDR3aa: CSALTSGYNEQFF; CDR3nt: TGCAGTGCTCTGACTAGCGGCTACAATGAGCAGTTCTTC
d_gene: .; abundance: .; v_gene: TRBV20-1; j_gene: TRBJ1-5; CDR3aa: CSASSVGGINQPQHF; CDR3nt: TGCAGTGCTAGTTCCGTGGGGGGTATCAATCAGCCCCAGCATTTT
d_gene: TRBD1; abundance: .; v_gene: TRBV29-1; j_gene: TRBJ1-2; CDR3aa: CSVEAGGGNGGYTF; CDR3nt: TGCAGCGTTGAAGCAGGAGGGGGCAACGGAGGCTACACCTTC
d_gene: TRBD2; abundance: few; v_gene: TRBV5-5; j_gene: TRBJ2-1; CDR3aa: CASSFGGGLELNEQFF; CDR3nt: TGTGCCAGCAGCTTTGGGGGGGGACTAGAACTCAATGAGCAGTTCTTC
d_gene: .; abundance: .; v_gene: TRBV7-2; j_gene: TRBJ2-3; CDR3aa: CASNWGTDTQYF; CDR3nt: TGTGCCAGCAACTGGGGGACAGATACGCAGTATTTT
d_gene: .; abundance: .; v_gene: TRBV29-1; j_gene: TRBJ2-1; CDR3aa: CSVEARATSYNEQFF; CDR3nt: TGCAGCGTTGAAGCCCGGGCCACGTCCTACAATGAGCAGTTCTTC
d_gene: .; abundance: few; v_gene: TRBV27; j_gene: TRBJ2-5; CDR3aa: CASSLSLREQYF; CDR3nt: TGTGCCAGCAGTTTATCCTTGAGAGAGCAGTACTTC
d_gene: .; abundance: few; v_gene: TRBV29-1; j_gene: TRBJ1-2; CDR3aa: CSVEGQPHGYTF; CDR3nt: TGCAGCGTTGAAGGACAGCCTCATGGCTACACCTTC
d_gene: TRBD1; abundance: few; v_gene: TRBV5-1; j_gene: TRBJ2-7; CDR3aa: CASSFDYRGYSYEQYF; CDR3nt: TGCGCCAGCAGCTTCGATTACAGGGGGTACTCCTACGAGCAGTACTTC
d_gene: .; abundance: .; v_gene: TRBV20-1; j_gene: TRBJ1-3; CDR3aa: CSAWGPGNTIYF; CDR3nt: TGCAGTGCGTGGGGACCTGGAAACACCATATATTTT
d_gene: TRBD1; abundance: .; v_gene: TRBV29-1; j_gene: TRBJ1-2; CDR3aa: CSVPTWDRGLGYTF; CDR3nt: TGCAGCGTACCTACATGGGACAGGGGGCTTGGCTACACCTTC
d_gene: .; abundance: .; v_gene: TRBV2; j_gene: TRBJ2-5; CDR3aa: CATWDGREETQYF; CDR3nt: TGTGCCACATGGGATGGGCGGGAAGAGACCCAGTACTTC
d_gene: TRBD2; abundance: .; v_gene: TRBV7-9; j_gene: TRBJ2-1; CDR3aa: CASSSRIAGPGNNEQFF; CDR3nt: TGTGCCAGCAGCTCTCGGATAGCGGGGCCGGGGAACAATGAGCAGTTCTTC
d_gene: .; abundance: many; v_gene: TRBV25-1; j_gene: TRBJ1-2; CDR3aa: CASSQTDNYGYTF; CDR3nt: TGTGCCAGCAGCCAGACAGATAACTATGGCTACACCTTC
d_gene: TRBD1; abundance: .; v_gene: TRBV5-1; j_gene: TRBJ2-1; CDR3aa: CASSLDTGTGAYNEQFF; CDR3nt: TGCGCCAGCAGCTTGGACACCGGGACAGGGGCCTACAATGAGCAGTTCTTC
d_gene: .; abundance: .; v_gene: TRBV4-2; j_gene: TRBJ1-6; CDR3aa: CASSHSGGYNSPLHF; CDR3nt: TGTGCCAGCAGCCACTCGGGAGGCTATAATTCACCCCTCCACTTT
d_gene: TRBD1; abundance: many; v_gene: TRBV9; j_gene: TRBJ1-4; CDR3aa: CASSPSPQGGEKLFF; CDR3nt: TGTGCCAGCAGCCCAAGCCCCCAGGGGGGTGAAAAACTGTTTTTT
d_gene: TRBD2; abundance: .; v_gene: TRBV2; j_gene: TRBJ2-1; CDR3aa: CASSERLAGSYNEQFF; CDR3nt: TGTGCCAGCAGTGAAAGACTAGCGGGCTCCTACAATGAGCAGTTCTTC
d_gene: .; abundance: .; v_gene: TRBV12-3/TRBV12-4; j_gene: TRBJ1-5; CDR3aa: CASSLRSDQPQHF; CDR3nt: TGTGCCAGCAGTTTACGTTCGGATCAGCCCCAGCATTTT
d_gene: TRBD2; abundance: few; v_gene: TRBV10-3; j_gene: TRBJ2-3; CDR3aa: CAIARQGGGKDTQYF; CDR3nt: TGTGCCATCGCTCGTCAGGGCGGGGGGAAAGATACGCAGTATTTT
d_gene: TRBD1; abundance: few; v_gene: TRBV6-5; j_gene: TRBJ1-2; CDR3aa: CASRPSTTGVRYGYTF; CDR3nt: TGTGCCAGCAGGCCGAGTACGACAGGGGTTCGGTATGGCTACACCTTC
d_gene: .; abundance: .; v_gene: TRBV7-2; j_gene: TRBJ2-5; CDR3aa: CASSPSAGRETQYF; CDR3nt: TGTGCCAGCAGCCCCTCGGCAGGGAGAGAGACCCAGTACTTC
d_gene: TRBD1; abundance: .; v_gene: TRBV12-3/TRBV12-4; j_gene: TRBJ1-1; CDR3aa: CASSARTGGFIDTEAFF; CDR3nt: TGTGCCAGCAGTGCTAGGACAGGGGGCTTCATCGACACTGAAGCTTTCTTT
d_gene: TRBD2; abundance: .; v_gene: TRBV28; j_gene: TRBJ2-5; CDR3aa: CASSLLAGGTQETQYF; CDR3nt: TGTGCCAGCAGTTTATTAGCGGGAGGAACCCAAGAGACCCAGTACTTC
d_gene: .; abundance: few; v_gene: TRBV27; j_gene: TRBJ1-2; CDR3aa: CASSLFPSYGYTF; CDR3nt: TGTGCCAGCAGTTTATTTCCCAGCTATGGCTACACCTTC
d_gene: .; abundance: few; v_gene: TRBV28; j_gene: TRBJ1-5; CDR3aa: CASASGGNQPQHF; CDR3nt: TGTGCCAGCGCGTCGGGGGGTAATCAGCCCCAGCATTTT
d_gene: .; abundance: .; v_gene: TRBV19; j_gene: TRBJ2-2; CDR3aa: CASSIGGELFF; CDR3nt: TGTGCCAGTAGTATAGGCGGGGAGCTGTTTTTT
d_gene: .; abundance: once; v_gene: TRBV20-1; j_gene: TRBJ2-1; CDR3aa: CSATPAEKTYNEQFF; CDR3nt: TGCAGTGCTACCCCAGCGGAGAAAACCTACAATGAGCAGTTCTTC
d_gene: .; abundance: .; v_gene: TRBV12-3/TRBV12-4; j_gene: TRBJ1-1; CDR3aa: CASNQYENTEAFF; CDR3nt: TGTGCCAGCAACCAATATGAGAACACTGAAGCTTTCTTT
d_gene: TRBD1; abundance: .; v_gene: TRBV5-6; j_gene: TRBJ2-7; CDR3aa: CASSLGGGTGSYEQYF; CDR3nt: TGTGCCAGCAGCTTGGGGGGCGGGACAGGTTCCTACGAGCAGTACTTC